This TCR beta chain was captured by sequencing in a study of T cells in tuberculosis. Study at large: A South African cohort included IGRA-negative adolescents, latently infected IGRA-positive adolescents and adults with active tuberculosis. Study outcomes and limitations: Active tuberculosis TCR-alpha repertoires lay closer to GMM-specific TCRs than IGRA-negative controls, suggesting clonal expansion. The TCR-beta difference was not significant; alpha differences partly reflected length.

The assay was immunoSEQ multiplex PCR, and TCRdb's table has in-frame clones only and misses some. The sample consists of some 23,000 clones, around nine tenths of them appearing once. This clone showed up just a few times. The antigen remains unidentified. The CDR3 runs 12 residues. Germline assignment: CDR1 LNHDA and CDR2 SQIVND (reference sequence). V dropped 4 bases and J dropped 7 bases, with 10 bases sitting between them. Sequenced sample: PBMCs. This sequence joins TRBV19 and TRBJ2-5; D may be TRBD2 (6 bases). The TCR comes from a donor aged 10 to 29 with latent tuberculosis or without tuberculosis infection. Some clones in this sample may be carry-over from other donors' samples. CDR3 region: CASSTDGGTQYF. DNA for the CDR3: TGTGCCAGTAGTACCGACGGGGGGACCCAGTACTTC.